This T cell receptor beta chain was found in a study of Graves' ophthalmopathy and Graves' hyperthyroidism. Amplification targeted the TCR beta CDR3 regions, with RNA transcripts as the source material. The first-round RT-PCR employed HTBI primers together with the Qiagen OneStep RT-PCR kit. A multiplex PCR was then performed as the second round. One entry per CDR3 protein, called by TCRdb with MiXCR from the multiplex PCR reads. The table lists about 420,000 distinct CDR3 sequences, over 20% of them singletons. This clonotype was found many times. The CDR3 sequence is 15 residues long. Germline V gene sequence: CDR1 MNHEY, CDR2 SVGAGI. Deletions cut 0 bases from V and 7 bases from J, with 15 bases between.

The genes are TRBV6-5 and TRBJ1-2; no clear D gene. The sample was peripheral blood. The clonotype was recovered from a young woman with stable Graves' hyperthyroidism. The CDR3 DNA reads TGTGCCAGCAGTTACTCCGATGCAAGCCTATCTGGCTACACCTTC. This gives the protein CASSYSDASLSGYTF.